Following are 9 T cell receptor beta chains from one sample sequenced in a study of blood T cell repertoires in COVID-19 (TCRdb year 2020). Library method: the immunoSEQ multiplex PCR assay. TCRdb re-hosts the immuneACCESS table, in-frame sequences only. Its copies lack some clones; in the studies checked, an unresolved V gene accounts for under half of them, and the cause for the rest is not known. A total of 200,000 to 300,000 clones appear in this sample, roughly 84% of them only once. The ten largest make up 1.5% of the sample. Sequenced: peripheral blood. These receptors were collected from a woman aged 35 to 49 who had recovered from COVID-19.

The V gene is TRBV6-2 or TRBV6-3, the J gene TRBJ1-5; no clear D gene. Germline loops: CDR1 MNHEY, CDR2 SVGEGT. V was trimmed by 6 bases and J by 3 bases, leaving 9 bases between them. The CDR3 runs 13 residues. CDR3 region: CASSPPFNQPQHF. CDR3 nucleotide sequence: TGTGCCAGCAGCCCTCCGTTCAATCAGCCCCAGCATTTT.

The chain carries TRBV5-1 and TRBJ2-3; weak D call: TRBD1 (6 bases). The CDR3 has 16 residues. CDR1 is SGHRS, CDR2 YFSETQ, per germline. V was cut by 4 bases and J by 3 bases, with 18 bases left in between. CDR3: CASSAHTGSLTDTQYF. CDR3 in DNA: TGCGCCAGCAGCGCACATACAGGGAGTTTAACAGATACGCAGTATTTT.

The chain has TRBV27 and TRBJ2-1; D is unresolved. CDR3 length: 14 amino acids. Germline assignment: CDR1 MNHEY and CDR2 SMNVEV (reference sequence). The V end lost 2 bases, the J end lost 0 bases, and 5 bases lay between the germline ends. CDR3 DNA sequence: TGTGCCAGCAGTTTAGCGGCCTCCTACAATGAGCAGTTCTTC. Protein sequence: CASSLAASYNEQFF.

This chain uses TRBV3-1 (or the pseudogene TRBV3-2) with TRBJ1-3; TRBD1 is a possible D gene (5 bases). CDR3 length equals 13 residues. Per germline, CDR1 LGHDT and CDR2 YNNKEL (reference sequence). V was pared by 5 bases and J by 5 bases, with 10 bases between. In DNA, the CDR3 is TGTGCCAGCAGCGACGGGGGGAGAAACACCATATATTTT. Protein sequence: CASSDGGRNTIYF.

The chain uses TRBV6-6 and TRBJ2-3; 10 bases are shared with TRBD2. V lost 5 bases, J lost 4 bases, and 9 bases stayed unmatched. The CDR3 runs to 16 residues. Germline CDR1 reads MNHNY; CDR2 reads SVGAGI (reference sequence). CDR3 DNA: TGTGCCAGCAGTCCTTATAGCGGGGGGACGCCAGATACGCAGTATTTT. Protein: CASSPYSGGTPDTQYF.

CDR3 DNA sequence: TGCGCCAGCAGCACAACCTCCTACAATGAGCAGTTCTTC. Translation: CASSTTSYNEQFF. The V gene is TRBV5-1, the J gene TRBJ2-1; no firm D call. The CDR3 loop spans 13 amino acids. V lost 4 bases to trimming and J lost 0 bases, with 5 bases between them. CDR1 is SGHRS, CDR2 YFSETQ, per germline. The whole variable domain, remainder taken from reference TRBV5-1 and TRBJ2-1, is KAGVTQTPRYLIKTRGQQVTLSCSPISGHRSVSWYQQTPGQGLQFLFEYFSETQRNKGNFPGRFSGRQFSNSRSEMNVSTLELGDSALYLCASSTTSYNEQFFGPGTRLTVL.

CDR3 sequence (DNA): TGTGCCAGCAGACGTATCTACTCTGGAAACACCATATATTTT. Protein sequence: CASRRIYSGNTIYF. The chain links TRBV6-5 to TRBJ1-3; no reliable D call. V lost 6 bases to trimming and J lost 0 bases, with 9 bases between them. Germline V CDR1 and CDR2: MNHEY, SVGAGI. The CDR3 is made up of 14 amino acids.

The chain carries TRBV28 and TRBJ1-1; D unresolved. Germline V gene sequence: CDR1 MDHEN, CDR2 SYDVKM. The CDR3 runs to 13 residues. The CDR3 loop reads CACALRGGTEAFF. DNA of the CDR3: TGTGCGTGCGCTTTAAGAGGTGGTACTGAAGCTTTCTTT.

CDR3 nucleotide sequence: TGTGCCAGCAGTTTATCGCGGGGTACCGAGCAGTACTTC. Its protein product is CASSLSRGTEQYF. The chain joins TRBV27 to TRBJ2-7; a weak D match, TRBD2 (6 bases). CDR3 length: 13 amino acids. In germline, CDR1 is MNHEY, CDR2 SMNVEV (reference sequence). Deletions cut 0 bases from V and 6 bases from J, with 9 bases between.